Below, 12 T cell receptor beta chains from the same sample are listed, as sequenced in a study of molecular identifiers for immune sequencing clone quantification. TCRdb reprocessed the PCR reads with MiXCR, giving one entry per CDR3 protein. Here the sample spans more than 550,000 distinct CDR3 sequences, less than 30% being singletons. The source material was naive CD8+ T cells from blood, with Jurkat cell RNA spiked in. As for subset: FACS-sorted CD8+CD4-CCR7+CD45RA+ naive T cells. These receptors originate from a human donor in good health. Some libraries in this study had Jurkat cell RNA spiked in.

Note on this clonotype: Mismatch with germline at one junction end may stem from a read error. V gene TRBV29-1 combines with J gene TRBJ2-2, with 7 bases aligning to TRBD1. This CDR3 contains 12 residues. Germline loops: CDR1 SQVTM, CDR2 ANQGSEA. The CDR3 DNA is TGCAGCGTTGTTAAGGGGGCCGGGGAGCCGTTTTTT. Encoded protein: CSVVKGAGEPFF.

Points on this clonotype: A read error may be the cause here, since a much bigger clone is one base away. The chain combines TRBV7-9 with TRBJ2-7; possible D gene TRBD2, 7 bases. V was pared by 5 bases and J by 3 bases, with 14 bases between. This CDR3 has 14 amino acids. Per germline, CDR1 SEHNR and CDR2 FQNEAQ (reference sequence). CDR3 sequence: CASSAWGGGYEQYF. CDR3 sequence (DNA): TGTGCCAGCAGCGCTTGGGGAGGGGGCTACGAGCAGTACTTC.

This clonotype was detected many times. This sequence joins TRBV28 and TRBJ1-2, with D perhaps matching TRBD1 (5 bases). Germline values: CDR1 MDHEN, CDR2 SYDVKM. Trimming cost V 5 bases and J 6 bases, with 13 bases left between them. There are 13 residues in the CDR3. CDR3 DNA sequence: TGTGCCAGCAGTCCGGCAGGGTTCGATGGCTACACCTTC. This translates into CASSPAGFDGYTF.

Many counts were recorded for this clonotype. The rearrangement joins TRBV5-5 to TRBJ1-4, with D perhaps TRBD1 (6 bases). V lost 4 bases, J lost 0 bases, and 10 bases lay in between. CDR1 and CDR2 (germline): SGHKS, YYEKEE (reference sequence). The CDR3 runs to 15 residues. The CDR3 reads CASSGWTATNEKLFF. CDR3 nucleotide sequence: TGTGCCAGCAGCGGATGGACAGCAACTAATGAAAAACTGTTTTTT.

V is TRBV10-2 and J is TRBJ2-7; D is ambiguous. Trimming shortened V by 0 bases and J by 6 bases, and 6 bases separated the two germline ends. The CDR3 runs to 12 residues. CDR1 and CDR2 (germline): WSHSY, SAAADI. CDR3 in amino acids: CASSESNREQYF. CDR3 nucleotide sequence: TGCGCCAGCAGTGAGTCGAACCGCGAGCAGTACTTC.

This clonotype has ten or more counts. The gene calls are TRBV5-1 and TRBJ2-5; D tentatively reads TRBD1 or TRBD2 (5 bases each). Germline loops: CDR1 SGHRS, CDR2 YFSETQ. With 1 base removed from V and 5 bases from J, the gap between germline ends came to 15 bases. The CDR3 spans 15 residues. The CDR3 region is CASSLRQTGGETQYF. CDR3 nucleotides: TGCGCCAGCAGCTTGAGACAGACCGGCGGGGAGACCCAGTACTTC. Combining the CDR3 with reference TRBV5-1 and TRBJ2-5 gives the whole variable domain KAGVTQTPRYLIKTRGQQVTLSCSPISGHRSVSWYQQTPGQGLQFLFEYFSETQRNKGNFPGRFSGRQFSNSRSEMNVSTLELGDSALYLCASSLRQTGGETQYFGPGTRLLVL.

This clonotype was counted many times. The chain employs TRBV7-6 and TRBJ2-7, with TRBD2 matching over 9 bases. The CDR3 length is 15 residues. CDR1 and CDR2 from the germline V gene are SGHVS and FNYEAQ. Germline trimming cut 3 bases from V and 3 bases from J; bases unmatched to any gene: 6. DNA for the CDR3: TGTGCCAGCAGCTTTTCCGGGACTAGCAGCTACGAGCAGTACTTC. Amino acids: CASSFSGTSSYEQYF.

Only a few counts were recorded for this clonotype. This chain joins TRBV9 and TRBJ2-7; possible D gene TRBD1, 5 bases. This CDR3 contains 14 residues. V was shortened by 4 bases and J by 5 bases, with 16 bases between the two germline ends. Germline loops: CDR1 SGDLS, CDR2 YYNGEE. CDR3 region: CASSYDSGPNEQYF. Here the CDR3 DNA reads TGTGCCAGCAGCTACGACAGTGGACCCAACGAGCAGTACTTC. Full variable domain (rest looked up from reference TRBV9 and TRBJ2-7): DSGVTQTPKHLITATGQRVTLRCSPRSGDLSVYWYQQSLDQGLQFLIQYYNGEERAKGNILERFSAQQFPDLHSELNLSSLELGDSALYFCASSYDSGPNEQYFGPGTRLTVT.

This clonotype was detected many times. The chain couples TRBV28 to TRBJ1-5, with D perhaps matching TRBD1 (6 bases). In germline, CDR1 is MDHEN, CDR2 SYDVKM. The V gene lost 4 bases and the J gene lost 2 bases, with 12 bases spanning the gap. This CDR3 is built from 15 residues. The CDR3 nucleotides read TGTGCCAGCAGTTACCCCAGGGGTGGCAATCAGCCCCAGCATTTT. Translation: CASSYPRGGNQPQHF.

This chain joins TRBV6-6 and TRBJ2-1, with 11 nucleotides matching TRBD2. This CDR3 is 17 amino acids long. V gave up 5 bases and J gave up 5 bases; unmatched junction bases: 11. Germline V gene sequence: CDR1 MNHNY, CDR2 SVGAGI (reference sequence). The CDR3 sequence: CASSQSWTSGPDNEQFF. DNA for the CDR3: TGTGCCAGCAGTCAATCATGGACTAGCGGGCCCGACAATGAGCAGTTCTTC.

With respect to this clonotype: A clone one base away is much larger, so this may be a read error. The chain joins TRBV7-9 to TRBJ2-3; 8 positions agree with TRBD1. The CDR3 runs 17 residues. Germline V CDR1 and CDR2: SEHNR, FQNEAQ (reference sequence). With 4 bases clipped from V and 2 bases from J, the junction kept 11 bases outside the gene matches. The DNA of the CDR3 is TGTGCCAGCAGCTCAATGGACCGGGACAGGTACACAGATACGCAGTATTTT. This sequence encodes CASSSMDRDRYTDTQYF.

This clonotype was found many times. V usage is TRBV4-1 and J usage is TRBJ2-5; D perhaps matches TRBD2 (5 bases). Per the germline V gene, CDR1 is MGHRA and CDR2 is YSYEKL. This CDR3 region has 12 residues. The V gene lost 0 bases and the J gene lost 9 bases, with 8 bases spanning the gap. CDR3 sequence reads: CASSQDGRAQYF. CDR3 coding DNA: TGCGCCAGCAGCCAAGATGGGCGGGCCCAGTACTTC.